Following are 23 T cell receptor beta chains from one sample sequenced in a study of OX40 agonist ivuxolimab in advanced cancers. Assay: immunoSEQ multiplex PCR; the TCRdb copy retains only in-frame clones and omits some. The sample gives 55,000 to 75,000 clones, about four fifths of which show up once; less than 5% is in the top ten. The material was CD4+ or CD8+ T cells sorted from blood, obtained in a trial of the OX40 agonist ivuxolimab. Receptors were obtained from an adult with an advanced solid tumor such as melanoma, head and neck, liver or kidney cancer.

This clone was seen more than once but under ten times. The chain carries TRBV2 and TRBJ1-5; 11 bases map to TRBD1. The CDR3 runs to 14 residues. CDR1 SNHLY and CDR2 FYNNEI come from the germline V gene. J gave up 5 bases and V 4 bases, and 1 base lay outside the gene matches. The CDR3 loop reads CASSGTGGYQPQHF. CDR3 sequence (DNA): TGTGCCAGCAGTGGGACAGGGGGCTATCAGCCCCAGCATTTT.

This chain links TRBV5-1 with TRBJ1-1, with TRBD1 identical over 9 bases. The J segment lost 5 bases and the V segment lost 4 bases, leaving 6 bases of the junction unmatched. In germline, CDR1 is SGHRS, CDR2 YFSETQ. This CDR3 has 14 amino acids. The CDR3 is CASSQQGAGTEAFF. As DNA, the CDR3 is TGCGCCAGCAGCCAACAGGGGGCGGGGACTGAAGCTTTCTTT.

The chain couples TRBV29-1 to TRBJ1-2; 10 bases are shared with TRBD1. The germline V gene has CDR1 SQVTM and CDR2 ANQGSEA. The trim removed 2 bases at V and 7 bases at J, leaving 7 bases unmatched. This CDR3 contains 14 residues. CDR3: CSVETGQGEIGYTF. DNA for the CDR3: TGCAGCGTTGAAACTGGACAGGGGGAGATTGGCTACACCTTC.

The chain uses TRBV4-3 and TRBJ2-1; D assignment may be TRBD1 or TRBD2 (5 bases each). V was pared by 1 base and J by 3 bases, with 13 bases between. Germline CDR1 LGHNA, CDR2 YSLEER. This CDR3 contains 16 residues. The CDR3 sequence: CASSQARGWNYNEQFF. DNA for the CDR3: TGCGCCAGCAGCCAAGCGAGGGGCTGGAACTACAATGAGCAGTTCTTC.

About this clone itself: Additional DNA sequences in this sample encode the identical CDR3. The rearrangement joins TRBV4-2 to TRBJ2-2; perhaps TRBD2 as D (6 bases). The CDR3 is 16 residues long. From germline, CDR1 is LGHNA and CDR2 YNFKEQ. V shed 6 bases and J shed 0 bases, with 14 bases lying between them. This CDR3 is CASSPRAGSNTGELFF. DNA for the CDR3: TGTGCCAGCAGTCCCCGAGCGGGCTCGAACACCGGGGAGCTGTTTTTT.

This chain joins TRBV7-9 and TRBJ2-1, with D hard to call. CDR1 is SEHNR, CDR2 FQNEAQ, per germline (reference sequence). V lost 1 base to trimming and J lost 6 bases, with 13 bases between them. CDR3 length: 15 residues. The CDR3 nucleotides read TGTGCCAGCAGCTTAGTGGCCGGCCTTTCCAATGAGCAGTTCTTC. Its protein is CASSLVAGLSNEQFF.

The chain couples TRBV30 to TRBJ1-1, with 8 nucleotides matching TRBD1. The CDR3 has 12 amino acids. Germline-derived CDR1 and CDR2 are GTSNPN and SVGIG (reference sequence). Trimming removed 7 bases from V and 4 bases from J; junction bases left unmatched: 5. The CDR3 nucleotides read TGTGCCTCCGGACAGGGACCCACTGAAGCTTTCTTT. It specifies CASGQGPTEAFF.

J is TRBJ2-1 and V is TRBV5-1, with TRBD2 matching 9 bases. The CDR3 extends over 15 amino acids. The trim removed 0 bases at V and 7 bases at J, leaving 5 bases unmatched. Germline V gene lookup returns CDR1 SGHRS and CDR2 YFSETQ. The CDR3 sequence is CASSLGGTSSNEQFF. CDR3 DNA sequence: TGCGCCAGCAGCTTGGGAGGGACTAGCTCGAATGAGCAGTTCTTC.

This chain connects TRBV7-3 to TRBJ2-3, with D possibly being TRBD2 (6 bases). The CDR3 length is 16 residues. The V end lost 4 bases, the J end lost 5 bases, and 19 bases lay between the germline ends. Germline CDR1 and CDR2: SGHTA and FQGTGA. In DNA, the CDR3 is TGTGCCAGCAGCTCCGCCGTTGCGGGACGGGGAGATACGCAGTATTTT. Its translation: CASSSAVAGRGDTQYF.

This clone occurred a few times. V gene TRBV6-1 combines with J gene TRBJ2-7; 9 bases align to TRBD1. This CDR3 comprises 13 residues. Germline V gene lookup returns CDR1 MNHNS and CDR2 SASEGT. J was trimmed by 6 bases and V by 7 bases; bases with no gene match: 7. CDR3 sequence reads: CASKRTGVGEQYF. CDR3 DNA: TGTGCCAGCAAAAGGACAGGGGTCGGCGAGCAGTACTTC.

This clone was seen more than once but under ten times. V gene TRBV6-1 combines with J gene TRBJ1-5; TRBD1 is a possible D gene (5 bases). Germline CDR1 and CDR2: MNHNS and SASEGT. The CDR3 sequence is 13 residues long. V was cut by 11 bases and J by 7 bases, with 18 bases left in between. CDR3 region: CASGTLMGQPQHF. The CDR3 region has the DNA TGTGCCTCCGGGACTCTAATGGGGCAGCCCCAGCATTTT.

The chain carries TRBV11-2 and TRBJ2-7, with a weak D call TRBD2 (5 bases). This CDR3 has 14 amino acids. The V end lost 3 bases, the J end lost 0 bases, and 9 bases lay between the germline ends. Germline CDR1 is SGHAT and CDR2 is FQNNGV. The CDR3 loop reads CASSFAGLSYEQYF. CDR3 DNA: TGTGCCAGCAGCTTTGCGGGTCTCTCCTACGAGCAGTACTTC.

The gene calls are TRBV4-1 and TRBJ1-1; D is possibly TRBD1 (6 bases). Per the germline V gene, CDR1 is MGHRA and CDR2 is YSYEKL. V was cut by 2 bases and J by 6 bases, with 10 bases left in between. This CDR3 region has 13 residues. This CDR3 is CASSQTTGPEAFF. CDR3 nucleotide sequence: TGCGCCAGCAGCCAAACGACAGGCCCTGAAGCTTTCTTT.

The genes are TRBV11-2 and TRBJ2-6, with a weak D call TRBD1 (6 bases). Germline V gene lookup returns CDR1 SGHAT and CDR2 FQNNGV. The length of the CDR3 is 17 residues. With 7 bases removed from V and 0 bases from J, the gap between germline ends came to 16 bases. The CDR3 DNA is TGTGCCAGCACGGAAGACAGGACCTACTCTGGGGCCAACGTCCTGACTTTC. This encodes CASTEDRTYSGANVLTF.

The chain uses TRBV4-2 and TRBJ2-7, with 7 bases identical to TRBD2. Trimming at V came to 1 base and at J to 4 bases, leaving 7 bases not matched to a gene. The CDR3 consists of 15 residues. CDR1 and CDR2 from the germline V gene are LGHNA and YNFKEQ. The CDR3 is CASSQGTSSIYEQYF. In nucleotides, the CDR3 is TGTGCCAGCAGCCAAGGGACTAGTTCGATTTACGAGCAGTACTTC.

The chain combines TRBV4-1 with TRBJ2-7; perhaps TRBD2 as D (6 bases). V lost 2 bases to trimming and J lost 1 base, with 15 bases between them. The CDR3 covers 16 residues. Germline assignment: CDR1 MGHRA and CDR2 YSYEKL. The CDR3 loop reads CASSQLRGAVSYEQYF. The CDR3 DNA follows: TGCGCCAGCAGCCAACTCCGCGGGGCCGTATCCTACGAGCAGTACTTC.

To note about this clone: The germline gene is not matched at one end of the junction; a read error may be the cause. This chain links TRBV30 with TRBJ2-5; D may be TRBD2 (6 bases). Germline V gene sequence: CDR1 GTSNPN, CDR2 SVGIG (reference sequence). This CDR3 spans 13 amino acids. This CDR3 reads CAWSDGGMKRSNF. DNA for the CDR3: TGTGCCTGGAGTGATGGGGGGATGAAGCGAAGCAACTTC.

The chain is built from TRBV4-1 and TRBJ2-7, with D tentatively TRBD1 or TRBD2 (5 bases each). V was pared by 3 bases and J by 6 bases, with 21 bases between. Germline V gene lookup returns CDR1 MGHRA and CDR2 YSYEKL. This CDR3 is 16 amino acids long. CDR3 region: CASSHVGGGSSSEQYF. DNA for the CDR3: TGCGCCAGCAGCCATGTTGGTGGGGGATCGTCGAGCGAGCAGTACTTC.

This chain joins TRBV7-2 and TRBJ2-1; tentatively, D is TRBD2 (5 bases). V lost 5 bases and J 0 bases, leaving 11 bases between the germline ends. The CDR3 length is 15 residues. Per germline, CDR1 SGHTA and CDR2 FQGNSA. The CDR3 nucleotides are TGTGCCAGCAGCCAAGGGAGTAGCTCCTACAATGAGCAGTTCTTC. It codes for CASSQGSSSYNEQFF.

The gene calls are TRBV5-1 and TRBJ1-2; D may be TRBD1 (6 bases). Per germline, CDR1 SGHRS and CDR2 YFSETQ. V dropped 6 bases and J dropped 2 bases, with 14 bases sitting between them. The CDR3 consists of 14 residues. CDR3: CASTLGAENYGYTF. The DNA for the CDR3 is TGCGCCAGCACCCTGGGGGCAGAAAACTATGGCTACACCTTC.

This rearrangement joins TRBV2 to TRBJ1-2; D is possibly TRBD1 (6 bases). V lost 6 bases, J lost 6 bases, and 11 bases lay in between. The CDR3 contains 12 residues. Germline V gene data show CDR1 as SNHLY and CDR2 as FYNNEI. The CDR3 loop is CASSPGANGYTF. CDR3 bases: TGTGCCAGCAGCCCGGGGGCGAATGGCTACACCTTC.

The CDR3 region is CASSERDTEAFF. The CDR3 nucleotides read TGTGCCAGCAGTGAAAGGGACACTGAAGCTTTCTTT. This chain uses TRBV6-1 with TRBJ1-1; no firm D call. The CDR3 runs 12 residues. The germline CDR1 and CDR2 sequences are MNHNS and SASEGT. The V and J ends lost 2 bases and 3 bases respectively, with 4 bases between them.

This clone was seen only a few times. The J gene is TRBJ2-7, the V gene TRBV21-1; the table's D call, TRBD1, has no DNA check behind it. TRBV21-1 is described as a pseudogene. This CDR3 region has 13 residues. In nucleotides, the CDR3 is TGTGCCAGCAGCCCGACAGGAACCTACGAGCAGTACTTC. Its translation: CASSPTGTYEQYF.